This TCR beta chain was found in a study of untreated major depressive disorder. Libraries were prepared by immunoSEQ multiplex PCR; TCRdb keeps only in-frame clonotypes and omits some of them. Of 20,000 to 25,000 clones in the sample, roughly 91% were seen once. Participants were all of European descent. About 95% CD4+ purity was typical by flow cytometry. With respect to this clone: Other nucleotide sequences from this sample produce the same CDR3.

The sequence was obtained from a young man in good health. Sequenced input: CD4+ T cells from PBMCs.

CDR3 protein: CASSPGGGQPQHF. Here the CDR3 DNA reads TGTGCCAGCAGCCCGGGAGGCGGGCAGCCCCAGCATTTT. The chain has TRBV5-6 and TRBJ1-5; D uncertain. Germline V lookup: CDR1 SGHDT, CDR2 YYEEEE. Trimming pared 4 bases from V and 7 bases from J, leaving 12 bases between. CDR3 size: 13 residues. Together with reference TRBV5-6 and TRBJ1-5, the CDR3 gives the full variable domain: DAGVTQSPTHLIKTRGQQVTLRCSPKSGHDTVSWYQQALGQGPQFIFQYYEEEERQRGNFPDRFSGHQFPNYSSELNVNALLLGDSALYLCASSPGGGQPQHFGDGTRLSIL.